This entry features one T cell receptor (beta chain) sequence. This clone was counted a single time. Its antigen remains undetermined. Base quality data are lacking; no much larger clone is found one base away. The data derive from a study of shared clonotypes between healthy human individuals (dated by TCRdb to the early 2020s). At the level of the whole study: The cohort comprised two women and a few men aged 18 to 49 years. For each donor, CD4 naive and CD4 memory were each given three plates, CD8 naive was given two plates, and CD8 memory was given one plate. The study deeply sequenced blood TCR repertoires of five healthy adults to estimate repertoire size and the extent of clonotype sharing between individuals. Libraries were prepared and TCR repertoires were sequenced by different laboratories using diverse techniques, in order to increase sequencing depth and limit assay-specific biases. Between about 0.9 and 8.9 billion PBMCs per donor were obtained by leukapheresis.

The CDR3, from cysteine to phenylalanine, totals 13 residues. The read is trimmed to its CDR3 DNA, 39 bases read in frame from base 1. Per the germline V gene, MNHNS is the CDR1 and SASEGT is the CDR2. At the junction V is shortened by 7 bases and J by 2 bases, with 9 bases in between. Healthy HIV-negative adults with no recently reported acute infections or vaccinations were included as donors. Every donor was a Caucasian adult living in Nashville, Tennessee, USA. CD4+ T cells were enriched through magnetic negative selection, after which naive cells were positively selected on CD45RA and the remaining negative fraction served as the memory subset. Blood was collected by leukapheresis, and PBMCs were isolated by Ficoll-Histopaque density gradient centrifugation and then cryopreserved in liquid nitrogen vapor phase. Analytical flow cytometry was used to check the purity and quantity of each magnetically sorted T cell population. Genomic DNA was isolated from each sorted fraction and quantified by UV absorbance on a Nanodrop 2000c.

The full study reports these points: Naive subsets generally had larger estimated clonotype richness than memory subsets did. Only blood was sampled, and tissue TCR repertoires likely differ from those in blood. Pairwise subsampling led to the expectation that sequencing depth would affect the degree of clonotype sharing among donors. Compared with non-shared clonotypes, clonotypes shared by all four sorted-subset donors had higher generation probabilities. About 5% of naive CD4, 3.5% of naive CD8, about 2.5% of memory CD4, and over 0.35% of memory CD8 clonotypes were shared across a few donors. Even with the large sequencing depth, rarefaction of the sorted-subset datasets indicated that sequencing was incomplete. Because the study included only a small number of donors, the genetic and exposure-history diversity represented was limited.

TCR CDR3 regions were amplified from genomic DNA by multiplex PCR using the deep immunoSEQ assay. Genomic DNA extracted from each cell subset was distributed evenly over all wells of several immunoSEQ 96-well plates, and each plate served as one replicate. For sorted subsets, about 210 ng of genomic DNA, equivalent to roughly 30,000 T cell genomes, went into each replicate PCR. The purified libraries were quantified using a Qubit 3.0 fluorometer, sized with a Bioanalyzer 2100, and then quantified again using the KAPA Library Quantification kit. Every immunoSEQ 96-well plate was sequenced on a separate single-read 150-cycle Illumina NextSeq 550 flow cell. Concerning the study's data processing: The immunoSEQ output contained only junctional sequences without quality scores, so filtering could not match that applied to full-length reads. Sequences were annotated with PyIR, a Python wrapper for IgBLAST v1.9, using IMGT germline references to assign V/J genes and CDR3. Any read was removed if the V/J assignment was weak (E-value above 1e-6), the CDR3 was missing, or the read contained stop codons, out-of-frame junctions, or ambiguous translated residues. A V3J clonotype was defined by an identical inferred V gene, J gene, and CDR3 amino acid sequence. The percentage overlap between two repertoires was calculated by dividing the number of shared unique clonotypes by the size of the smaller repertoire. RTK rarefaction, the Chao1 estimator, and Recon v2.1 estimates of unobserved clonotypes were used to assess repertoire richness. Generation probabilities for all TCRbeta clonotypes obtained by the gDNA method from several donors were computed using OLGA. TCRdb limited this immuneACCESS table to in-frame rearrangements with V and J called. A share of clones is missing; checked studies link under half to unresolved V genes, and the rest is unexplained. The V and J calls and clone size are taken from that table; D and trimming were inferred from the DNA. The sample records just under 350,000 clones, around 67% of which are singletons. The top ten clonotypes cover about 10% of the sample.

The chain couples TRBV6-1 to TRBJ1-5, with TRBD1 as a weak D call on 6 bases. What was sequenced was memory CD4+ T cells sorted from blood. Read against the paper, the sample's cell subset or site label means: CD45RA-negative fraction. The sequence came from a man aged 30 to 39 in good health. The DNA sequence is given as TGTGCCAGCATTGGACAGCGCAATCAGCCCCAGCATTTT. It specifies CASIGQRNQPQHF.